The present TCR beta chain was sequenced within a study of blood T cell repertoires in COVID-19. Whole-study context: Sample material is recorded as cDNA or gDNA derived from T cells, B-cell-depleted T cells, or PBMCs.

The protocol was immunoSEQ multiplex PCR, while the TCRdb copy is restricted to in-frame clones and leaves out a portion. The profile covers around 140,000 clones, with roughly 91% appearing a single time and 18% taken by the ten largest. This CDR3 comprises 13 residues. V gave up 0 bases and J gave up 8 bases, with 9 bases separating them. Germline V gene data show CDR1 as SGHDT and CDR2 as YYEEEE. The rearrangement uses TRBV5-6 and TRBJ2-4; tentative D call: TRBD1 (5 bases). This receptor was identified in a man aged 45-65 years with active or convalescent COVID-19. Sequenced sample: peripheral blood. CDR3 DNA sequence: TGTGCCAGCAGCTTGGGGGGCGTAGACATTCAGTACTTC. Amino acids: CASSLGGVDIQYF.